The sequence of this T cell receptor (beta chain) was determined in a study of T cells in Graves' hyperthyroidism and ophthalmopathy. Regarding the study as a whole: Blood shared most expanded thyroid clonotypes above 0.001.

In the case of this clonotype: Its matching antigen is unknown.

Aged 18 to 65, the patients had hyperthyroidism that was newly diagnosed and had lasted under 2 months. A 10 ml volume of fresh peripheral blood provided the PBMCs. The CDR3 covers 16 residues. The ends lost 0 bases at V and 2 bases at J; junction bases unmatched: 7. CDR1 and CDR2 (germline): SGHDT, YYEEEE. Regions amplified from RNA transcripts were the TCR beta CDR3 regions. The HTBI primer set served for first-round RT-PCR of the TCR CDR3. TCRdb re-derived calls from the multiplex PCR reads in MiXCR, one entry per CDR3 protein. The sample has fewer than 650,000 distinct CDR3 sequences; around 15% are singletons.

The receptor was derived from a woman aged 40 to 50 with Graves' hyperthyroidism. This chain joins TRBV5-6 and TRBJ2-7; 8 positions match TRBD1. Sequencing input: blood. CDR3 amino acids: CASSLAGTGNTYEQYF. The CDR3 DNA follows: TGTGCCAGCAGCTTGGCGGGGACAGGAAATACCTACGAGCAGTACTTC. The complete variable domain, with remaining parts taken from reference TRBV5-6 and TRBJ2-7, reads DAGVTQSPTHLIKTRGQQVTLRCSPKSGHDTVSWYQQALGQGPQFIFQYYEEEERQRGNFPDRFSGHQFPNYSSELNVNALLLGDSALYLCASSLAGTGNTYEQYFGPGTRLTVT.